These 18 T cell receptor beta chains came from one sample sequenced in a study of OX40 agonist ivuxolimab in advanced cancers. The repertoire was sequenced with immunoSEQ multiplex PCR; TCRdb's copy has only in-frame clones and lacks some. Among 60,000 or so clones listed, 65% to 85% were seen once. Sequences were derived from CD4+ or CD8+ T cells sorted from blood, sampled in a trial of the OX40 agonist ivuxolimab. Receptors were obtained from an adult with an advanced solid tumor such as melanoma, head and neck, liver or kidney cancer.

This clone was counted a single time. The DNA of the CDR3 is TGCGCCAGCAGCTCGGATCCCTCAACTAATGAAAAACTGTTTTTT. This codes for CASSSDPSTNEKLFF. This chain links TRBV5-1 with TRBJ1-4; no clear D. Germline V lookup: CDR1 SGHRS, CDR2 YFSETQ. V lost 3 bases and J lost 0, with 9 bases in between. The CDR3 is made up of 15 amino acids.

V usage is TRBV18 and J usage is TRBJ2-5; D is possibly TRBD1 (6 bases). Trimming left V 8 bases short and J 2 bases short, with 9 bases between. This CDR3 comprises 12 residues. From germline, CDR1 is KGHSH and CDR2 LQKENI. DNA of the CDR3: TGTGCCAGCACCAGGGGTCAAGAGACCCAGTACTTC. Translation: CASTRGQETQYF.

The rearrangement joins TRBV4-2 to TRBJ2-7; 8 positions agree with TRBD2. The CDR3 is 18 residues long. V was clipped by 0 bases and J by 0 bases; unmatched bases: 10. Germline loops: CDR1 LGHNA, CDR2 YNFKEQ. This chain's CDR3 is CASSQDLLADEISYEQYF. As DNA, the CDR3 is TGTGCCAGCAGCCAAGATCTACTAGCGGATGAAATCTCCTACGAGCAGTACTTC.

The chain combines TRBV27 with TRBJ2-1; TRBD2 agrees at 7 bases. Unmatched junction bases numbered 9, after V lost 4 bases and J lost 6 bases. The CDR3 is 15 residues long. CDR1 is MNHEY and CDR2 is SMNVEV in the germline V gene (reference sequence). The CDR3: CASSSPSGGVNEQFF. CDR3 nucleotides: TGTGCCAGCAGTTCTCCTAGCGGTGGGGTCAATGAGCAGTTCTTC.

This chain's CDR3 is CSVEGARDRRNYGYTF. The CDR3 DNA reads as TGCAGCGTTGAAGGAGCCCGGGACAGGAGAAACTATGGCTACACCTTC. The chain combines TRBV29-1 with TRBJ1-2; 8 bases agree with TRBD1. After removal of 1 base from V and 2 bases from J, the junction contained 9 bases not matched to a gene. The CDR3 covers 16 residues. Germline V gives CDR1 SQVTM, CDR2 ANQGSEA.

The genes are TRBV10-3 and TRBJ2-3, with D hard to call. The CDR3 sequence is 17 residues long. Trimming stripped 6 bases from V and 0 bases from J, with 19 bases between. CDR1 is ENHRY, CDR2 SYGVKD, per germline. Here the CDR3 DNA reads TGTGCCATCAGAAAAGGAAACTCGCAGGATAGCACAGATACGCAGTATTTT. This encodes CAIRKGNSQDSTDTQYF.

The chain uses TRBV19 and TRBJ2-5; 7 nucleotides line up with TRBD2. The CDR3 length is 16 residues. V lost 7 bases and J lost 5; bases outside the gene matches: 16. Germline V gives CDR1 LNHDA, CDR2 SQIVND (reference sequence). CDR3 sequence (DNA): TGTGCCAGTACCCCTATGTTTAGCGCGGGAGCTGAGACCCAGTACTTC. The encoded protein is CASTPMFSAGAETQYF.

This clone has just one count. The chain has TRBV9 and TRBJ2-1; D could derive from TRBD1 or TRBD2 (5 bases each). V shed 0 bases and J shed 5 bases, with 12 bases lying between them. This CDR3 contains 15 residues. Germline assignment: CDR1 SGDLS and CDR2 YYNGEE. The CDR3 DNA is TGTGCCAGCAGCGTAGGTCCGGGGCAACACAATGAGCAGTTCTTC. This encodes CASSVGPGQHNEQFF.

V gene TRBV5-6 combines with J gene TRBJ1-2, with unresolved D. CDR3 length: 13 amino acids. V dropped 5 bases and J dropped 4 bases, with 12 bases sitting between them. Germline V gene data show CDR1 as SGHDT and CDR2 as YYEEEE. CDR3: CASRPPGGYGYTF. The CDR3 DNA reads as TGTGCCAGCAGACCCCCGGGAGGCTATGGCTACACCTTC. Complete variable domain (other parts from reference TRBV5-6 and TRBJ1-2): DAGVTQSPTHLIKTRGQQVTLRCSPKSGHDTVSWYQQALGQGPQFIFQYYEEEERQRGNFPDRFSGHQFPNYSSELNVNALLLGDSALYLCASRPPGGYGYTFGSGTRLTVV.

The chain uses TRBV6-1 and TRBJ2-1, with a weak D call TRBD1 (6 bases). This CDR3 is built from 13 residues. Trimming cost V 8 bases and J 6 bases, with 14 bases left between them. The germline gives CDR1 MNHNS, CDR2 SASEGT. The CDR3, as DNA: TGTGCCAGCGGACCCACAGGGTCCAATGAGCAGTTCTTC. Translated, it gives CASGPTGSNEQFF.

The chain links TRBV5-8 to TRBJ2-1, with D unclear. This CDR3 has 11 amino acids. Per germline, CDR1 SGHTS and CDR2 YDEGEE. Trimming took 4 bases from V and 7 from J, leaving 6 bases between them. The CDR3 DNA sequence: TGTGCCAGCAGCCTCATAAATGAGCAGTTCTTC. It codes for CASSLINEQFF.

The rearrangement joins TRBV19 to TRBJ1-1, with TRBD1 matching 8 bases. Trimming removed 8 bases from V and 1 base from J; junction bases left unmatched: 6. Germline CDR1 is LNHDA and CDR2 is SQIVND (reference sequence). The CDR3 totals 14 residues. The CDR3 loop reads CASFFGTGNTEAFF. CDR3 DNA: TGTGCCAGTTTTTTCGGGACAGGGAACACTGAAGCTTTCTTT.

The rearrangement uses TRBV5-1 and TRBJ1-5; D gene ambiguous. The CDR3 loop spans 13 amino acids. V was trimmed by 0 bases and J by 5 bases, leaving 6 bases between them. Germline V gene data show CDR1 as SGHRS and CDR2 as YFSETQ. CDR3 loop: CASSLDRDQPQHF. Written as DNA, the CDR3 is TGCGCCAGCAGCTTGGATCGGGATCAGCCCCAGCATTTT.

This chain links TRBV11-2 with TRBJ2-1, with D unresolved. CDR3 size: 15 residues. Germline V lookup: CDR1 SGHAT, CDR2 FQNNGV. Trimming pared 8 bases from V and 0 bases from J, leaving 14 bases between. Written as DNA, the CDR3 is TGTGCCAGCGCACCGACTCGTAGCTCCTACAATGAGCAGTTCTTC. Translating it yields CASAPTRSSYNEQFF.

This chain uses TRBV27 with TRBJ2-7; no clear D gene. Germline CDR1 MNHEY, CDR2 SMNVEV (reference sequence). There are 15 residues in the CDR3. Trimming took 2 bases from V and 6 from J, leaving 17 bases between them. The CDR3 is CASSLSWSPDGEQYF. CDR3 nucleotide sequence: TGTGCCAGCAGTTTAAGTTGGTCTCCCGATGGCGAGCAGTACTTC.

This clone showed up just a few times. This chain connects TRBV5-4 to TRBJ2-5; D uncertain. V was cut by 0 bases and J by 3 bases, with 15 bases left in between. This CDR3 has 16 amino acids. Germline assignment: CDR1 SGHNT and CDR2 YYREEE (reference sequence). This CDR3 reads CASSLGGPLRKETQYF. In nucleotides, the CDR3 is TGTGCCAGCAGCTTGGGAGGTCCCCTCCGTAAAGAGACCCAGTACTTC.

This sequence joins TRBV19 and TRBJ2-3; TRBD2 matches at 7 bases. The CDR3 is 13 residues long. Germline-derived CDR1 and CDR2 are LNHDA and SQIVND (reference sequence). Losses at the gene ends were 6 bases for V and 3 bases for J; bases not matched to a gene: 3. CDR3 loop: CASSPGGTDTQYF. The DNA for the CDR3 is TGTGCCAGTAGCCCGGGGGGAACAGATACGCAGTATTTT.

The chain carries TRBV6-4 and TRBJ2-2; D call uncertain. Trimming left V 6 bases short and J 6 bases short, with 8 bases between. The CDR3 length is 12 residues. Germline V gene data show CDR1 as MRHNA and CDR2 as SNTAGT. The CDR3 DNA reads as TGTGCCAGCAGAAACCGGTCCGGGGAGCTGTTTTTT. Protein sequence: CASRNRSGELFF.